One sample yielded the 9 T cell receptor beta chains listed below, sequenced in a study of shared clonotypes between healthy human individuals. Data came from immunoSEQ multiplex PCR; TCRdb stores just in-frame clones and leaves some out. Among some 600,000 clones, approximately 96% were seen once, and the ten largest hold about 0.12%. Naive CD8 cells lacked CD45RO and underwent positive selection for CCR7, leaving out terminally differentiated effector memory CD45RA+ cells. The material sequenced was naive CD8+ T cells sorted from blood. The origin of the receptors is a woman younger than 45 in good health.

This rearrangement joins TRBV28 to TRBJ2-1; possibly TRBD1 for D (5 bases). The CDR3 is 15 residues long. The V end lost 5 bases, the J end lost 8 bases, and 19 bases lay between the germline ends. The germline CDR1 and CDR2 sequences are MDHEN and SYDVKM. The CDR3: CASSLRVEWVHEQFF. The CDR3 DNA reads TGTGCCAGCAGTCTCAGGGTTGAGTGGGTCCATGAGCAGTTCTTC.

V usage is TRBV19 and J usage is TRBJ2-7, with 11 bases fitting TRBD2. The ends lost 6 bases at V and 5 bases at J; junction bases unmatched: 9. Germline lookup yields CDR1 LNHDA and CDR2 SQIVND (reference sequence). There are 15 residues in the CDR3. CDR3 sequence (DNA): TGTGCCAGTAGCCAAACTAGCGGGAGATTGAACGAGCAGTACTTC. Its protein is CASSQTSGRLNEQYF.

This rearrangement joins TRBV27 to TRBJ2-3; a possible D gene is TRBD2 (6 bases). This CDR3 is built from 15 residues. Trimming pared 2 bases from V and 2 bases from J, leaving 11 bases between. In germline, CDR1 is MNHEY, CDR2 SMNVEV (reference sequence). The chain's CDR3 is CASSLRAGSTDTQYF. DNA for the CDR3: TGTGCCAGCAGTTTAAGGGCGGGATCCACAGATACGCAGTATTTT.

The chain recombines TRBV4-1 with TRBJ1-5; D possibly corresponds to TRBD1 (6 bases). Germline CDR1 reads MGHRA; CDR2 reads YSYEKL. Trimming shortened V by 0 bases and J by 6 bases, and 9 bases separated the two germline ends. The CDR3 is made up of 14 amino acids. The CDR3 is CASSQDRGGQPQHF. The CDR3 DNA sequence: TGCGCCAGCAGCCAAGATAGGGGGGGTCAGCCCCAGCATTTT.

The J gene is TRBJ2-7, the V gene TRBV4-2; D perhaps matches TRBD2 (6 bases). The CDR3 totals 15 residues. CDR1 is LGHNA and CDR2 is YNFKEQ in the germline V gene. Trimming took 0 bases from V and 0 from J, leaving 9 bases between them. Here the CDR3 DNA reads TGTGCCAGCAGCCAAGAGCCGACTAGCTCCTACGAGCAGTACTTC. It is translated as CASSQEPTSSYEQYF.

This sequence joins TRBV4-1 and TRBJ2-5; 7 bases fit TRBD2. V was pared by 6 bases and J by 7 bases, with 14 bases of the junction left unmatched. This CDR3 has 15 residues. Looked up from germline, CDR1 is MGHRA and CDR2 is YSYEKL. The CDR3 sequence is CASRPFPSGPGTQYF. CDR3 nucleotides: TGCGCCAGCAGGCCCTTCCCTAGCGGTCCCGGGACCCAGTACTTC.

This rearrangement joins TRBV5-4 to TRBJ2-7; D ambiguous. The CDR3 consists of 13 residues. V was clipped by 3 bases and J by 0 bases, with 7 bases between them. From germline, CDR1 is SGHNT and CDR2 YYREEE (reference sequence). The chain's CDR3 is CASSSEASYEQYF. CDR3 DNA sequence: TGTGCCAGCAGCTCCGAGGCCTCCTACGAGCAGTACTTC.

The chain combines TRBV27 with TRBJ2-7; TRBD2 aligns across 8 bases. Unmatched junction bases numbered 9, after V lost 6 bases and J lost 2 bases. Germline V gene sequence: CDR1 MNHEY, CDR2 SMNVEV (reference sequence). CDR3 length: 15 residues. CDR3 sequence reads: CASSRNAGGTYEQYF. CDR3 nucleotide sequence: TGTGCCAGCAGCCGGAACGCGGGAGGAACCTACGAGCAGTACTTC.

A remark on this clone: This specimen includes other DNA sequences encoding the same CDR3. The gene calls are TRBV15 and TRBJ2-7; D remains unclear. The CDR3 covers 11 residues. Germline-derived CDR1 and CDR2 are LNHNV and YYDKDF (reference sequence). V gave up 1 base and J gave up 3 bases, with 1 base separating them. DNA for the CDR3: TGTGCCACCAGCAGAGGCTACGAGCAGTACTTC. It yields the protein CATSRGYEQYF.